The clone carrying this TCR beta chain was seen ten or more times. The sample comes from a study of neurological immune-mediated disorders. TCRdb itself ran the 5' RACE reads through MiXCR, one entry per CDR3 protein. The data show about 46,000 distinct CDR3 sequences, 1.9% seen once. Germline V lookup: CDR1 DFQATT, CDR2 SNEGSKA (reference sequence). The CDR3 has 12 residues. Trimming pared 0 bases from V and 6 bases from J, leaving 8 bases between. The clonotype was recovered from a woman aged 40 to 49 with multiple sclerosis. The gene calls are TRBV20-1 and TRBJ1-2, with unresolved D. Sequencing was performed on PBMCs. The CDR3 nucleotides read TGCAGTGCTAGAGATCACGGGGATGGCTACACCTTC. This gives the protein CSARDHGDGYTF.